This entry lists 23 T cell receptor beta chains sequenced from one sample in a study of blood T cells in healthy people across ages. Alongside a J-beta primer mix, a sample-barcoded 5' primer served in a second PCR lasting about 7 to 12 cycles. TCRdb recomputed calls from the 5' RACE reads with MiXCR, one row per CDR3 protein. The repertoire holds about 1.7 million distinct CDR3 sequences, with approximately 30% as singletons. The sequenced sample was blood. All receptors come from a woman aged 25 to 39 in good health.

The chain recombines TRBV7-9 with TRBJ2-5; a weak D match, TRBD2 (6 bases). The CDR3 is 16 amino acids. Germline V gene sequence: CDR1 SEHNR, CDR2 FQNEAQ (reference sequence). V lost 5 bases and J lost 5, with 21 bases in between. Here the CDR3 DNA reads TGTGCCAGCAGCCCTGGCGGGCTAGCGAGCCCGGAGACCCAGTACTTC. Translated, it gives CASSPGGLASPETQYF.

This clonotype was counted a few times. The chain couples TRBV7-3 to TRBJ2-1; D not certain. The CDR3 has 12 residues. Germline V gives CDR1 SGHTA, CDR2 FQGTGA. V lost 5 bases and J 5 bases, leaving 7 bases between the germline ends. The CDR3 sequence is CASSQTNNEQFF. In DNA, the CDR3 is TGTGCCAGCAGCCAGACGAACAATGAGCAGTTCTTC.

This clonotype was counted at least ten times. V is TRBV5-1 and J is TRBJ2-3; 10 bases align to TRBD2. V trimming: 3 bases; J trimming: 9 bases; junction bases outside the gene matches: 7. Germline V gene sequence: CDR1 SGHRS, CDR2 YFSETQ. CDR3 length equals 14 residues. The CDR3 nucleotides read TGCGCCAGCAGCTCGAGCGGGGGGGCCCGGACGCAGTATTTT. This encodes CASSSSGGARTQYF.

This clonotype appeared a single time. A much larger clone lies a single base off, so this may be a read error. The rearrangement links TRBV29-1 to TRBJ2-4, with TRBD2 matching 7 bases. TRBJ2-5 matches the DNA end more closely, so the J call is doubtful. Germline CDR1 and CDR2: SQVTM and ANQGSEA. This CDR3 is 14 amino acids long. CDR3 sequence: CSGRPGGGSKTQYF. In DNA form, the CDR3 reads TGCAGCGGCCGTCCGGGGGGAGGTTCGAAGACCCAGTACTTC.

Concerning this clonotype: A junction end diverges from the germline sequence, so it may reflect a read error. The rearrangement links TRBV5-1 to TRBJ1-5; D perhaps matches TRBD1 (5 bases). The CDR3 length is 16 residues. The germline V gene encodes CDR1 SGHRS and CDR2 YFSETQ. CDR3 DNA: TGCACCAGCAGCCCCGGGCAGGGTTCCCTCAATCAGCCCCAGCATTTT. This gives the protein CTSSPGQGSLNQPQHF.

This clonotype was detected ten times or more. The gene calls are TRBV7-3 and TRBJ2-5, with D perhaps matching TRBD2 (5 bases). The CDR3 loop spans 15 amino acids. Germline CDR1 SGHTA, CDR2 FQGTGA. V was clipped by 3 bases and J by 4 bases, with 15 bases between them. Here the CDR3 reads CASSFVPGTSETQYF. Written as DNA, the CDR3 is TGTGCCAGCAGCTTCGTTCCGGGAACGTCAGAGACCCAGTACTTC.

This clonotype was counted ten times or more. The V call is TRBV7-3, the J call TRBJ2-1; D is tentatively TRBD1 or TRBD2 (5 bases each). The CDR3 sequence is 13 residues long. Germline V gene lookup returns CDR1 SGHTA and CDR2 FQGTGA. Trimming shortened V by 5 bases and J by 9 bases, and 14 bases separated the two germline ends. CDR3 amino acids: CASSTRGASEQFF. The DNA of the CDR3 is TGTGCCAGCAGCACGCGAGGGGCCAGTGAGCAGTTCTTC.

In this sample, this clonotype turned up a few times. The chain carries TRBV12-3 or TRBV12-4 and TRBJ1-1, with D uncertain. This CDR3 is 10 amino acids long. V lost 7 bases to trimming and J lost 4 bases, with 4 bases between them. The CDR3 DNA is TGTGCCAGCACCGGCACTGAAGCTTTCTTT. Its protein product is CASTGTEAFF.

This clonotype was seen more than once but under ten times. This sequence joins TRBV6-5 and TRBJ1-5, with TRBD1 matching over 10 bases. Germline CDR1 is MNHEY and CDR2 is SVGAGI. CDR3 length equals 15 residues. V was clipped by 5 bases and J by 4 bases; unmatched bases: 5. The CDR3 loop reads CASSVGTGVNQPQHF. CDR3 DNA: TGTGCCAGCAGTGTAGGGACAGGGGTAAATCAGCCCCAGCATTTT.

There are many counts of this clonotype. The chain recombines TRBV10-3 with TRBJ2-7, with D perhaps matching TRBD1 (6 bases). CDR3 size: 14 residues. Germline values: CDR1 ENHRY, CDR2 SYGVKD. V lost 0 bases to trimming and J lost 5 bases, with 11 bases between them. The DNA for the CDR3 is TGTGCCATCAGTGAGTCACAGGGATCCCACGAGCAGTACTTC. It codes for CAISESQGSHEQYF.

This chain links TRBV12-3 or TRBV12-4 with TRBJ2-5; D ambiguous. This CDR3 region has 13 residues. V dropped 2 bases and J dropped 4 bases, with 8 bases sitting between them. CDR3 nucleotide sequence: TGTGCCAGCAGTTTATATCCGATAGAGACCCAGTACTTC. Translation: CASSLYPIETQYF.

This clonotype has a count of ten or more. The chain carries TRBV15 and TRBJ2-5, with unresolved D. Germline CDR1 LNHNV, CDR2 YYDKDF (reference sequence). Trimming shortened V by 0 bases and J by 5 bases, and 4 bases separated the two germline ends. This CDR3 contains 12 residues. The CDR3: CATSREGETQYF. DNA of the CDR3: TGTGCCACCAGCAGAGAAGGGGAGACCCAGTACTTC.

This clonotype was recorded a few times. J is TRBJ2-1 and V is TRBV20-1, with D tentatively TRBD2 (6 bases). The V and J ends lost 2 bases and 8 bases respectively, with 19 bases between them. The CDR3 contains 15 residues. CDR1 and CDR2 (germline): DFQATT, SNEGSKA (reference sequence). The CDR3 loop is CSARSVGGVVYEQFF. CDR3 sequence (DNA): TGCAGTGCTAGATCTGTCGGGGGAGTAGTATATGAGCAGTTCTTC.

The chain combines TRBV20-1 with TRBJ2-7; D is perhaps TRBD1 or TRBD2 (5 bases each). V was clipped by 0 bases and J by 2 bases, with 11 bases between them. Germline V gives CDR1 DFQATT, CDR2 SNEGSKA (reference sequence). CDR3 length equals 14 residues. CDR3 region: CSARDGTATYEQYF. Written as DNA, the CDR3 is TGCAGTGCTAGAGATGGGACCGCTACCTACGAGCAGTACTTC.

This clonotype came up a few times. V gene TRBV6-5 combines with J gene TRBJ2-7, with 7 bases aligning to TRBD1. V lost 0 bases, J lost 3 bases, and 5 bases stayed unmatched. Germline V CDR1 and CDR2: MNHEY, SVGAGI. The CDR3 sequence is 15 residues long. The CDR3, as DNA: TGTGCCAGCAGTTACTCGAACAGGGGTGACTACGAGCAGTACTTC. It encodes CASSYSNRGDYEQYF.

This clonotype has a count of ten or more. The gene calls are TRBV27 and TRBJ1-2; TRBD1 is a possible D gene (6 bases). The germline V gene encodes CDR1 MNHEY and CDR2 SMNVEV (reference sequence). Trimming removed 6 bases at V and 4 bases at J, with 15 bases between. CDR3 length: 14 residues. The CDR3 nucleotides are TGTGCCAGCAGCCACAGGGTGATCGGCTATGGCTACACCTTC. Amino acids: CASSHRVIGYGYTF.

The sample holds a few counts of this clonotype. This rearrangement joins TRBV20-1 to TRBJ1-2; D unresolved. Germline loops: CDR1 DFQATT, CDR2 SNEGSKA (reference sequence). This CDR3 is built from 12 residues. Trimming removed 4 bases at V and 2 bases at J, with 8 bases between. In nucleotides, the CDR3 is TGCAGTGCTACGGAGTACAACTATGGCTACACCTTC. Protein product: CSATEYNYGYTF.

The chain combines TRBV2 with TRBJ2-1; the D gene is possibly TRBD1 (5 bases). CDR3 size: 13 residues. Deletions cut 11 bases from V and 5 bases from J, with 16 bases between. Per germline, CDR1 SNHLY and CDR2 FYNNEI. The CDR3 is CAGQQAWDNEQFF. As DNA, the CDR3 is TGTGCCGGTCAACAGGCTTGGGACAATGAGCAGTTCTTC.

This clonotype came up a few times. This chain connects TRBV9 to TRBJ2-4; TRBD2 is a possible D gene (5 bases). Germline V CDR1 and CDR2: SGDLS, YYNGEE. Deletions cut 2 bases from V and 0 bases from J, with 12 bases between. The CDR3 contains 16 residues. CDR3 sequence (DNA): TGTGCCAGCAGCGTTCTAGCAGATATAGCCAAAAACATTCAGTACTTC. Residues: CASSVLADIAKNIQYF.

This clonotype was found once. The chain has TRBV6-5 and TRBJ2-1; a possible D gene is TRBD2 (5 bases). This CDR3 contains 11 residues. The V end was cut by 6 bases, the J end by 10 bases, with 10 bases between. Germline lookup yields CDR1 MNHEY and CDR2 SVGAGI. The CDR3 nucleotides are TGTGCCAGCAGACGGGGTGGGGAGCAGTTCTTC. It encodes CASRRGGEQFF.

The sample holds a few counts of this clonotype. The chain combines TRBV29-1 with TRBJ2-4; 13 positions match TRBD2. With 6 bases clipped from V and 13 bases from J, the junction kept 9 bases outside the gene matches. Germline V lookup: CDR1 SQVTM, CDR2 ANQGSEA. CDR3 length equals 13 residues. The CDR3 DNA reads as TGCAGCGTCCCCGGACTAGCGGGGGAGGAGCAGTACTTC. Its translation is CSVPGLAGEEQYF.

The rearrangement uses TRBV7-2 and TRBJ2-1; D gene uncertain. CDR1 is SGHTA and CDR2 is FQGNSA in the germline V gene. V lost 5 bases and J 5 bases, leaving 16 bases between the germline ends. The CDR3 contains 15 residues. The CDR3 nucleotides are TGTGCCAGCAGCGTTCTCTCGCCGTATGACAATGAGCAGTTCTTC. Its protein product is CASSVLSPYDNEQFF.

The J gene is TRBJ2-7, the V gene TRBV5-1, with D unclear. Germline CDR1 SGHRS, CDR2 YFSETQ. The CDR3 loop spans 15 amino acids. The germline V and J ends were trimmed by 0 bases and 0 bases, with 10 bases remaining between them. The DNA of the CDR3 is TGCGCCAGCAGCTTGGAGCCGGATGGCTCCTACGAGCAGTACTTC. This gives the protein CASSLEPDGSYEQYF.